The 27 T cell receptor beta chains below were found in one sample sequenced in a study of shared clonotypes between healthy human individuals (dated by TCRdb to 2020 to 2022). The library came from the immunoSEQ multiplex PCR assay. As stored in TCRdb, this immuneACCESS dataset retains in-frame rearrangements with V and J assigned. A fraction of the clones does not appear; measured against another copy, unresolved V genes explain less than half of the discrepancy, and the remainder lacks a known reason. Present in this sample are 2 million to 2.5 million clones, more than 80% of which were seen just once. The top ten clonotypes cover about 0.41% of the sample. The sample taken for sequencing was naive CD4+ T cells from PBMCs. The cell subset or site label, read with the paper, signifies: CD45RA+ positively selected. The source is a man aged 18 to 35 in good health. Some clones in this sample may be carry-over from other donors' samples.

The V and J genes are TRBV6-1 and TRBJ1-1; 7 nucleotides agree with TRBD1. The CDR3 has 15 residues. Germline CDR1 reads MNHNS; CDR2 reads SASEGT. V trimming: 4 bases; J trimming: 2 bases; junction bases outside the gene matches: 7. CDR3 amino acids: CASSGQGSGNTEAFF. CDR3 DNA sequence: TGTGCCAGCAGTGGACAGGGTTCAGGAAACACTGAAGCTTTCTTT.

The gene calls are TRBV4-1 and TRBJ2-3; the D call may be TRBD1 or TRBD2 (5 bases each). CDR1 and CDR2 from the germline V gene are MGHRA and YSYEKL. This CDR3 contains 15 residues. Trimming removed 4 bases at V and 4 bases at J, with 15 bases between. CDR3 sequence (DNA): TGCGCCAGCAGCCCAGGGTCTAGCCGGCCAGATACGCAGTATTTT. Its protein is CASSPGSSRPDTQYF.

This chain connects TRBV10-3 to TRBJ1-2, with TRBD1 as a possible D gene (6 bases). The CDR3 sequence is 14 residues long. Trimming removed 6 bases at V and 3 bases at J, with 14 bases between. Germline V CDR1 and CDR2: ENHRY, SYGVKD. The CDR3 reads CAIRGQLSDYGYTF. In DNA form, the CDR3 reads TGTGCCATCAGGGGACAATTATCGGACTATGGCTACACCTTC.

Comment on this clone: Other DNA sequences in the sample encode the same CDR3. V gene TRBV28 combines with J gene TRBJ2-7; 7 bases map to TRBD1. V shed 5 bases and J 2 bases; nucleotides not matched to a gene: 6. The CDR3 runs to 14 residues. Germline CDR1 MDHEN, CDR2 SYDVKM. The CDR3 loop reads CASSPGQSPYEQYF. The CDR3, as DNA: TGTGCCAGCAGTCCGGGACAGAGTCCCTACGAGCAGTACTTC.

The CDR3 DNA reads TGTGCCAGCAGAGCGGGACGGACTAACTATGGCTACACCTTC. Residues: CASRAGRTNYGYTF. The gene calls are TRBV2 and TRBJ1-2; D possibly corresponds to TRBD1 (5 bases). This CDR3 has 14 amino acids. With 6 bases removed from V and 0 bases from J, the gap between germline ends came to 11 bases. CDR1 and CDR2 (germline): SNHLY, FYNNEI.

The chain uses TRBV4-1 and TRBJ2-1; TRBD2 agrees at 12 bases. This CDR3 spans 16 amino acids. Germline V CDR1 and CDR2: MGHRA, YSYEKL. The V segment lost 2 bases and the J segment 10 bases; nucleotides outside the gene matches: 9. The CDR3 region is CASSQTSGRPPWEQFF. In nucleotides, the CDR3 is TGCGCCAGCAGCCAAACTAGCGGGAGGCCCCCATGGGAGCAGTTCTTC.

About this clone: Different DNA sequences within this sample yield the same CDR3. V gene TRBV5-1 combines with J gene TRBJ2-7, with 7 bases aligning to TRBD1. This CDR3 comprises 12 residues. Germline loops: CDR1 SGHRS, CDR2 YFSETQ. Trimming took 2 bases from V and 6 from J; bases not matched to a gene: 2. CDR3 region: CASSLGGSEQYF. As DNA, the CDR3 is TGCGCCAGCAGCTTAGGGGGCTCCGAGCAGTACTTC.

The chain has TRBV29-1 and TRBJ2-3; D may be TRBD1 or TRBD2 (6 bases each). Germline V gene data show CDR1 as SQVTM and CDR2 as ANQGSEA. The CDR3 consists of 13 residues. Trimming shortened V by 8 bases and J by 4 bases, and 16 bases separated the two germline ends. CDR3 loop: CSTSGGGPDTQYF. In DNA, the CDR3 is TGCAGCACTTCCGGAGGGGGACCAGATACGCAGTATTTT.

The chain carries TRBV4-2 and TRBJ2-7; D tentatively fits TRBD1 or TRBD2 (5 bases each). V lost 1 base, J lost 0 bases, and 13 bases lay in between. The CDR3 is 16 amino acids. CDR1 and CDR2 (germline): LGHNA, YNFKEQ. Written as DNA, the CDR3 is TGTGCCAGCAGCCAAGCGAGGGCAGGGTTCTCCTACGAGCAGTACTTC. Its translation: CASSQARAGFSYEQYF.

The gene calls are TRBV5-1 and TRBJ1-2; TRBD1 is a possible D gene (6 bases). The CDR3 length is 14 residues. Trimming pared 1 base from V and 6 bases from J, leaving 13 bases between. Germline CDR1 reads SGHRS; CDR2 reads YFSETQ. In DNA, the CDR3 is TGCGCCAGCAGCTTGAGGCAGGGGACCGATGGCTACACCTTC. Translated, it gives CASSLRQGTDGYTF. Variable domain in full (rest from reference TRBV5-1 and TRBJ1-2): KAGVTQTPRYLIKTRGQQVTLSCSPISGHRSVSWYQQTPGQGLQFLFEYFSETQRNKGNFPGRFSGRQFSNSRSEMNVSTLELGDSALYLCASSLRQGTDGYTFGSGTRLTVV.

The genes are TRBV6-6 and TRBJ2-7, with 7 bases fitting TRBD1. CDR3 length: 15 amino acids. Germline V gene sequence: CDR1 MNHNY, CDR2 SVGAGI (reference sequence). V gave up 5 bases and J gave up 3 bases; unmatched junction bases: 10. CDR3 in DNA: TGTGCCAGCAGTCCAGGGACAGCACTGATCTACGAGCAGTACTTC. Amino acid sequence: CASSPGTALIYEQYF.

This chain connects TRBV7-9 to TRBJ1-1; D is unresolved. Germline V CDR1 and CDR2: SEHNR, FQNEAQ (reference sequence). The CDR3 contains 13 residues. V was cut by 2 bases and J by 7 bases, with 11 bases left in between. This chain's CDR3 is CASSLIFSNEAFF. CDR3 DNA: TGTGCCAGCAGCTTAATATTTTCGAATGAAGCTTTCTTT.

The chain employs TRBV15 and TRBJ1-1; TRBD1 might be the D (5 bases). CDR1 and CDR2 (germline): LNHNV, YYDKDF (reference sequence). Trimming removed 2 bases at V and 9 bases at J, with 16 bases between. CDR3 length: 14 amino acids. CDR3 bases: TGTGCCACCAGCAGATCCAGGACCCAGGGTAAAGCTTTCTTT. Protein: CATSRSRTQGKAFF. The full variable domain, its missing parts supplied by reference TRBV15 and TRBJ1-1, is DAMVIQNPRYQVTQFGKPVTLSCSQTLNHNVMYWYQQKSSQAPKLLFHYYDKDFNNEADTPDNFQSRRPNTSFCFLDIRSPGLGDTAMYLCATSRSRTQGKAFFGQGTRLTVV.

As to this clone: Other DNA sequences in this sample translate to the same CDR3. The V call is TRBV2, the J call TRBJ2-7, with a possible D match to TRBD2 (5 bases). V was cut by 4 bases and J by 7 bases, with 8 bases left in between. This CDR3 spans 11 amino acids. Germline V gives CDR1 SNHLY, CDR2 FYNNEI. The CDR3 DNA is TGTGCCAGCAGTGTATCGGGAGAGCAGTACTTC. Translating gives CASSVSGEQYF.

About this clone itself: This CDR3 is also generated by other DNA sequences in the sample. V gene TRBV6-5 combines with J gene TRBJ1-2; 10 bases align to TRBD1. Trimming removed 6 bases from V and 4 bases from J; junction bases left unmatched: 5. The CDR3 extends over 14 amino acids. The germline V gene encodes CDR1 MNHEY and CDR2 SVGAGI. The CDR3 DNA is TGTGCCAGCAGCTCGGGACAGGGGACCTATGGCTACACCTTC. Translated: CASSSGQGTYGYTF.

The sample holds one count of this clone. This chain links TRBV6-1 with TRBJ2-7, with D unresolved. CDR1 and CDR2 (germline): MNHNS, SASEGT. The germline V and J ends were trimmed by 1 base and 3 bases, with 10 bases remaining between them. The CDR3 contains 14 residues. CDR3 DNA sequence: TGTGCCAGCAGTGAAGGGGTCTGGAACTACGAGCAGTACTTC. Translated, it gives CASSEGVWNYEQYF.

This rearrangement joins TRBV7-9 to TRBJ2-1, with TRBD2 as a possible D gene (7 bases). CDR1 SEHNR and CDR2 FQNEAQ come from the germline V gene (reference sequence). Deletions cut 5 bases from V and 1 base from J, with 24 bases between. The CDR3 is made up of 19 amino acids. In DNA form, the CDR3 reads TGTGCCAGCAGCCCCTGGACTAGTTCGAGGGGGGGTTCCTACAATGAGCAGTTCTTC. Amino acids: CASSPWTSSRGGSYNEQFF.

The chain carries TRBV5-1 and TRBJ1-2; 9 bases agree with TRBD1. The CDR3 loop spans 13 amino acids. After removal of 4 bases from V and 8 bases from J, the junction contained 6 bases not matched to a gene. Germline lookup yields CDR1 SGHRS and CDR2 YFSETQ. As DNA, the CDR3 is TGCGCCAGCAGCCTGGGGACAGGGCGAGGCTACACCTTC. Amino acid sequence: CASSLGTGRGYTF.

The rearrangement links TRBV2 to TRBJ1-5, with a weak D call TRBD1 (5 bases). V was trimmed by 7 bases and J by 5 bases, leaving 15 bases between them. Germline CDR1 is SNHLY and CDR2 is FYNNEI. This CDR3 is built from 14 residues. CDR3 nucleotides: TGTGCCAGCAAGGGGACGGGACCAGATCAGCCCCAGCATTTT. It encodes CASKGTGPDQPQHF.

The rearrangement joins TRBV14 to TRBJ2-5, with D hard to call. Germline lookup yields CDR1 SGHDN and CDR2 FVKESK. The CDR3 has 14 amino acids. V lost 4 bases to trimming and J lost 5 bases, with 14 bases between them. CDR3 region: CASSPYPEAETQYF. The CDR3, as DNA: TGTGCCAGCAGCCCCTATCCGGAAGCGGAGACCCAGTACTTC.

The CDR3 region is CASSLSKAGTSGRAGETQYF. The CDR3 nucleotides are TGTGCCAGCAGTTTATCCAAGGCCGGGACTAGCGGGAGGGCCGGGGAGACCCAGTACTTC. J is TRBJ2-5 and V is TRBV28, with 16 bases aligning to TRBD2. The CDR3 has 20 amino acids. Germline V CDR1 and CDR2: MDHEN, SYDVKM. Trimming removed 1 base from V and 5 bases from J; junction bases left unmatched: 13.

The V call is TRBV5-4, the J call TRBJ2-1, with TRBD2 identical over 7 bases. V lost 1 base to trimming and J lost 8 bases; unmatched junction nucleotides: 6. The CDR3 runs to 14 residues. The germline V gene has CDR1 SGHNT and CDR2 YYREEE (reference sequence). The chain's CDR3 is CASSLLAGKDEQFF. The CDR3, as DNA: TGTGCCAGCAGCTTGTTAGCGGGTAAGGATGAGCAGTTCTTC.

V is TRBV5-5 and J is TRBJ1-1; tentatively, D is TRBD1 (5 bases). The CDR3 covers 16 residues. The germline CDR1 and CDR2 sequences are SGHKS and YYEKEE (reference sequence). The V end was cut by 0 bases, the J end by 1 base, with 13 bases between. CDR3 amino acids: CASSLVAGRSNTEAFF. CDR3 DNA sequence: TGTGCCAGCAGCTTGGTGGCGGGGCGTTCGAACACTGAAGCTTTCTTT.

This sequence joins TRBV15 and TRBJ2-7; 9 bases map to TRBD2. This CDR3 is built from 17 residues. V lost 3 bases, J lost 0 bases, and 9 bases stayed unmatched. Germline lookup yields CDR1 LNHNV and CDR2 YYDKDF (reference sequence). The CDR3 DNA follows: TGTGCCACCAGCAGCGGGGGGCTAGCGGGAATCTCCTACGAGCAGTACTTC. Translation gives CATSSGGLAGISYEQYF.

The chain recombines TRBV14 with TRBJ2-7, with D possibly matching TRBD2 (5 bases). Trimming took off 4 bases at V and 1 base at J, with 11 bases between the two ends. CDR1 is SGHDN and CDR2 is FVKESK in the germline V gene. This CDR3 region has 14 residues. The CDR3 loop reads CASSPGLKSYEQYF. CDR3 bases: TGTGCCAGCAGCCCCGGACTGAAATCCTACGAGCAGTACTTC.

The J gene is TRBJ2-5, the V gene TRBV13, with D hard to call. Trimming pared 6 bases from V and 0 bases from J, leaving 14 bases between. This CDR3 contains 15 residues. Germline values: CDR1 PRHDT, CDR2 FYEKMQ (reference sequence). The CDR3 bases are TGTGCCAGCAGGCCAAATACCGGGTACCAAGAGACCCAGTACTTC. Translating it yields CASRPNTGYQETQYF.

The rearrangement joins TRBV5-1 to TRBJ2-6, with a tentative D call TRBD1 (5 bases). The V gene lost 0 bases and the J gene lost 1 base, with 17 bases spanning the gap. The germline V gene has CDR1 SGHRS and CDR2 YFSETQ. The length of the CDR3 is 19 residues. The CDR3 coding sequence is TGCGCCAGCAGCTTGGGGCAGGGCCGCTGGGGATCTGGGGCCAACGTCCTGACTTTC. This sequence encodes CASSLGQGRWGSGANVLTF.